Each of the 21 T cell receptor beta chains below was sequenced from the same sample in a study of blood T cells in healthy people across ages. Through a sample-barcoded 5' primer and a J-beta primer mix, a second PCR was run for about 6 to 11 cycles. One entry per CDR3 protein results from TCRdb running MiXCR on the 5' RACE reads. The data hold about 1,500,000 distinct CDR3 sequences, with over 25% observed a single time. The sequencing input was blood. All receptors derive from a woman aged 25 to 39 in good health.

V usage is TRBV20-1 and J usage is TRBJ2-7; 12 bases are shared with TRBD2. J lost 7 bases, V lost 5 bases, and 12 bases had no gene match. The CDR3 is 15 amino acids. Germline V gene sequence: CDR1 DFQATT, CDR2 SNEGSKA (reference sequence). The CDR3, as DNA: TGCAGTGCTTCCCGACTAGCGGGAGTCAGGAATGAGCAGTACTTC. Amino acid sequence: CSASRLAGVRNEQYF.

The V call is TRBV6-5, the J call TRBJ2-7; possibly TRBD2 for D (7 bases). This CDR3 comprises 13 residues. Germline loops: CDR1 MNHEY, CDR2 SVGAGI. V lost 10 bases, J lost 2 bases, and 15 bases lay in between. CDR3 DNA: TGTGCCACCGGGGGGCGGGACACCTACGAGCAGTACTTC. It codes for CATGGRDTYEQYF.

This clonotype came up a few times. The genes are TRBV6-1 and TRBJ2-3; D is unresolved. This CDR3 is 14 amino acids long. Germline assignment: CDR1 MNHNS and CDR2 SASEGT. V lost 2 bases and J lost 3, with 9 bases in between. The CDR3 here is CASSEHALTDTQYF. CDR3 bases: TGTGCCAGCAGTGAACATGCGTTAACAGATACGCAGTATTTT.

This clonotype was seen repeatedly, ten times or more. The chain combines TRBV6-6 with TRBJ1-1, with D possibly matching TRBD1 (6 bases). The germline CDR1 and CDR2 sequences are MNHNY and SVGAGI (reference sequence). V was trimmed by 0 bases and J by 3 bases, leaving 8 bases between them. The CDR3 has 14 residues. CDR3 amino acids: CASSYSGGDTEAFF. In DNA, the CDR3 is TGTGCCAGCAGTTACTCAGGGGGTGACACTGAAGCTTTCTTT.

The chain couples TRBV7-6 to TRBJ2-3; TRBD2 is a possible D gene (5 bases). This CDR3 spans 12 amino acids. The germline V gene encodes CDR1 SGHVS and CDR2 FNYEAQ. With 5 bases removed from V and 6 bases from J, the gap between germline ends came to 9 bases. The CDR3 DNA reads TGTGCCAGCAGCCCGAGGGTTGATACGCAGTATTTT. It specifies CASSPRVDTQYF.

This rearrangement joins TRBV7-2 to TRBJ1-3; D may be TRBD1 (5 bases). The CDR3 totals 14 residues. V was trimmed by 5 bases and J by 0 bases, leaving 8 bases between them. Germline assignment: CDR1 SGHTA and CDR2 FQGNSA. This CDR3 is CASSGGGSGNTIYF. As DNA, the CDR3 is TGTGCCAGCAGCGGCGGGGGCTCTGGAAACACCATATATTTT. Full variable domain (outside the CDR3, taken from reference TRBV7-2 and TRBJ1-3): GAGVSQSPSNKVTEKGKDVELRCDPISGHTALYWYRQSLGQGLEFLIYFQGNSAPDKSGLPSDRFSAERTGGSVSTLTIQRTQQEDSAVYLCASSGGGSGNTIYFGEGSWLTVV.

This clonotype was seen a handful of times. CDR3 DNA sequence: TGCAGTGGGTTGGCTAGCGGGAATGGTGAGCAGTTCTTC. Translating gives CSGLASGNGEQFF. V gene TRBV20-1 combines with J gene TRBJ2-1; 9 nucleotides line up with TRBD2. Germline CDR1 is DFQATT and CDR2 is SNEGSKA (reference sequence). This CDR3 comprises 13 residues. Unmatched junction bases numbered 10, after V lost 7 bases and J lost 9 bases.

The count of this clonotype is one. This may arise from a read error, as a much more abundant clone is one base away. The V gene is TRBV7-9, the J gene TRBJ2-7, with 7 bases identical to TRBD1. CDR3 length: 16 residues. Trimming at V came to 0 bases and at J to 2 bases, leaving 7 bases not matched to a gene. CDR1 is SEHNR and CDR2 is FQNEAQ in the germline V gene (reference sequence). The CDR3 is CASSLACGQGAYEQYF. The CDR3, as DNA: TGTGCCAGCAGCTTAGCGTGTGGTCAGGGGGCCTACGAGCAGTACTTC.

This chain links TRBV5-1 with TRBJ2-1; tentative D call: TRBD2 (5 bases). V lost 0 bases and J 1 base, leaving 11 bases between the germline ends. Germline V gene data show CDR1 as SGHRS and CDR2 as YFSETQ. The CDR3 consists of 16 residues. The CDR3 DNA reads as TGCGCCAGCAGCTTGGAGGCTAGCACTTCCTACAATGAGCAGTTCTTC. This codes for CASSLEASTSYNEQFF.

This sequence joins TRBV14 and TRBJ1-1; D gene ambiguous. The CDR3 contains 14 residues. V lost 4 bases to trimming and J lost 2 bases, with 11 bases between them. Germline V gene sequence: CDR1 SGHDN, CDR2 FVKESK. The CDR3 nucleotides are TGTGCCAGCAGCCCCCAAGCGGGTAACACTGAAGCTTTCTTT. Translated: CASSPQAGNTEAFF.

The V gene is TRBV5-1, the J gene TRBJ2-5, with D tentatively TRBD1 (5 bases). Deletions cut 4 bases from V and 4 bases from J, with 14 bases between. The CDR3 is 14 amino acids. Germline values: CDR1 SGHRS, CDR2 YFSETQ. The chain's CDR3 is CASSDQGDRETQYF. CDR3 nucleotides: TGCGCCAGCAGCGATCAGGGTGATCGAGAGACCCAGTACTTC.

This chain joins TRBV13 and TRBJ2-5; D gene uncertain. The closer fit of TRBJ2-7 to the DNA end suggests the J call may be wrong. CDR1 PRHDT and CDR2 FYEKMQ come from the germline V gene (reference sequence). The CDR3 spans 14 residues. This CDR3 is CASSLRDILYEQYF. CDR3 DNA: TGTGCCAGCAGCTTGAGAGACATCTTATACGAGCAGTACTTC.

This clonotype was detected many times. The V and J genes are TRBV9 and TRBJ2-6; D gene uncertain. The germline CDR1 and CDR2 sequences are SGDLS and YYNGEE. Trimming pared 4 bases from V and 0 bases from J, leaving 17 bases between. The CDR3 length is 18 residues. The CDR3, as DNA: TGTGCCAGCAGCCCCCGTGGACCGAGCTCCTCTGGGGCCAACGTCCTGACTTTC. Protein product: CASSPRGPSSSGANVLTF.

This clonotype was seen ten or more times. This sequence joins TRBV20-1 and TRBJ1-2; D may be TRBD1 (5 bases). Trimming took off 5 bases at V and 6 bases at J, with 13 bases between the two ends. Germline V CDR1 and CDR2: DFQATT, SNEGSKA (reference sequence). The CDR3 contains 12 residues. This CDR3 reads CSAYEVQDGYTF. The CDR3 nucleotides are TGCAGTGCTTACGAGGTACAGGATGGCTACACCTTC.

This clonotype has more than one count but fewer than ten. The chain recombines TRBV12-3 or TRBV12-4 with TRBJ2-7; 9 bases line up with TRBD1. The CDR3 sequence is 15 residues long. V shed 5 bases, J shed 3 bases, and the junction held 8 bases outside the gene matches. This chain's CDR3 is CASSVSGTGIYEQYF. DNA for the CDR3: TGTGCCAGCAGTGTATCCGGGACAGGGATCTACGAGCAGTACTTC.

This clonotype was counted at least ten times. The chain is built from TRBV29-1 and TRBJ1-2; TRBD1 aligns across 7 bases. Germline V lookup: CDR1 SQVTM, CDR2 ANQGSEA. With V trimmed by 4 bases and J by 7 bases, 3 bases remained unmatched. This CDR3 is built from 11 residues. CDR3 amino acids: CSVGQGGGYTF. The CDR3 DNA is TGCAGCGTTGGACAGGGCGGTGGCTACACCTTC.

This clonotype was detected only a few times. The chain uses TRBV5-1 and TRBJ2-7; D unresolved. Germline V CDR1 and CDR2: SGHRS, YFSETQ. V lost 7 bases to trimming and J lost 1 base, with 12 bases between them. This CDR3 region has 13 residues. CDR3 sequence (DNA): TGCGCCAGCCGCCGACCACCATCCTACGAGCAGTACTTC. It translates to CASRRPPSYEQYF.

This rearrangement joins TRBV6-1 to TRBJ1-5, with a possible D match to TRBD1 (6 bases). This CDR3 has 16 amino acids. The germline V and J ends were trimmed by 0 bases and 7 bases, with 16 bases remaining between them. Germline-derived CDR1 and CDR2 are MNHNS and SASEGT. CDR3 bases: TGTGCCAGCAGTGAAGCGCTTTTACAGGGAAAGCAGCCCCAGCATTTT. Amino acids: CASSEALLQGKQPQHF.

The V gene is TRBV6-5, the J gene TRBJ2-5; D tentatively reads TRBD1 or TRBD2 (5 bases each). CDR1 and CDR2 (germline): MNHEY, SVGAGI. This CDR3 comprises 15 residues. V was trimmed by 6 bases and J by 11 bases, leaving 25 bases between them. The CDR3 sequence is CASSLRDPAYNEQYF. The CDR3 region has the DNA TGTGCCAGCAGCCTTCGGGACCCAGCCTACAATGAGCAGTACTTC.

V usage is TRBV18 and J usage is TRBJ2-7; no firm D call. V shed 6 bases and J shed 2 bases, with 14 bases lying between them. The CDR3 runs to 14 residues. The germline V gene encodes CDR1 KGHSH and CDR2 LQKENI. The CDR3 sequence: CASSLFGLTYEQYF. The DNA of the CDR3 is TGTGCCAGCTCCTTGTTCGGGCTCACCTACGAGCAGTACTTC.

The table lists this clonotype with a few counts. This chain joins TRBV20-1 and TRBJ2-3; D call uncertain. Germline values: CDR1 DFQATT, CDR2 SNEGSKA (reference sequence). V lost 0 bases, J lost 0 bases, and 16 bases lay in between. This CDR3 comprises 17 residues. CDR3 amino acids: CSARDRMYGGSTDTQYF. The CDR3 DNA sequence: TGCAGTGCTAGAGATCGAATGTATGGCGGAAGCACAGATACGCAGTATTTT.